The 18 T cell receptor beta chains below all came from one sample that was sequenced in a study of cytomegalovirus exposure and HLA in healthy donors. The study ran its PCR with 60 Vbeta and 13 Jbeta primers. The table came from immunoSEQ multiplex PCR; TCRdb's copy has only in-frame clones and leaves some out. The sample yields about 190,000 clones, 60% to 80% seen once. The sample consisted of PBMCs. Receptors were obtained from a woman between 18 and 30 years old in good health and CMV-seronegative.

CDR3: CASSPIAERYNEQFF. The CDR3 DNA follows: TGTGCCAGCAGTCCTATAGCGGAGCGGTATAATGAGCAGTTCTTC. The V gene is TRBV27, the J gene TRBJ2-1, with TRBD2 as a possible D gene (6 bases). Trimming cost V 5 bases and J 7 bases, with 18 bases left between them. Germline V gene lookup returns CDR1 MNHEY and CDR2 SMNVEV (reference sequence). CDR3 length: 15 amino acids.

Only one count was recorded for this clone. This rearrangement joins TRBV28 to TRBJ2-3, with D possibly matching TRBD1 (6 bases). The CDR3 totals 15 residues. CDR1 and CDR2 from the germline V gene are MDHEN and SYDVKM. V was pared by 2 bases and J by 6 bases, with 15 bases between. The CDR3 is CASSLGYREGDTQYF. The CDR3 coding sequence is TGTGCCAGCAGTTTAGGATACAGGGAAGGGGATACGCAGTATTTT.

The chain carries TRBV12-5 and TRBJ1-1, with no clear D. In germline, CDR1 is LGHNT, CDR2 FRNRAP. The CDR3 covers 13 residues. V lost 6 bases, J lost 2 bases, and 10 bases lay in between. The CDR3 protein is CASGPEGNTEAFF. CDR3 sequence (DNA): TGTGCTAGTGGGCCGGAGGGCAACACTGAAGCTTTCTTT. Using reference TRBV12-5 and TRBJ1-1 for the parts outside the CDR3, the full variable domain is DARVTQTPRHKVTEMGQEVTMRCQPILGHNTVFWYRQTMMQGLELLAYFRNRAPLDDSGMPKDRFSAEMPDATLATLKIQPSEPRDSAVYFCASGPEGNTEAFFGQGTRLTVV.

This chain joins TRBV2 and TRBJ2-5; 7 bases are shared with TRBD2. Germline V lookup: CDR1 SNHLY, CDR2 FYNNEI. The CDR3 consists of 13 residues. Germline trimming cut 6 bases from V and 4 bases from J; bases unmatched to any gene: 5. This chain's CDR3 is CASRLPGGETQYF. The CDR3 nucleotides are TGTGCCAGCAGGTTACCGGGAGGAGAGACCCAGTACTTC.

J is TRBJ2-7 and V is TRBV5-6, with TRBD1 as a possible D gene (5 bases). V was shortened by 2 bases and J by 2 bases, with 17 bases between the two germline ends. The V gene's germline CDR1 is SGHDT and CDR2 YYEEEE. This CDR3 contains 16 residues. As DNA, the CDR3 is TGTGCCAGCAGCTTAAGCTTACTCCAGGGCCCCTACGAGCAGTACTTC. Encoded protein: CASSLSLLQGPYEQYF.

This chain links TRBV4-2 with TRBJ1-3, with unresolved D. Germline V gene data show CDR1 as LGHNA and CDR2 as YNFKEQ. The CDR3 consists of 15 residues. Trimming stripped 3 bases from V and 4 bases from J, with 13 bases between. The CDR3 reads CASSHLRGSGNTIYF. The CDR3 DNA sequence: TGTGCCAGCAGCCACCTCAGAGGATCGGGAAACACCATATATTTT.

This clone was counted only a few times. CDR3 loop: CASSFDRDGYTF. DNA of the CDR3: TGCGCCAGCAGCTTTGACAGGGATGGCTACACCTTC. This chain uses TRBV5-1 with TRBJ1-2; 7 nucleotides align to TRBD1. CDR1 is SGHRS, CDR2 YFSETQ, per germline. The CDR3 runs 12 residues. V gave up 2 bases and J gave up 6 bases; unmatched junction bases: 1.

The chain joins TRBV6-5 to TRBJ2-1; 8 bases match TRBD2. This CDR3 contains 12 residues. Germline loops: CDR1 MNHEY, CDR2 SVGAGI. The ends lost 7 bases at V and 8 bases at J; junction bases unmatched: 4. The CDR3 loop is CASTRGGDEQFF. CDR3 coding DNA: TGTGCCAGCACCCGGGGGGGGGATGAGCAGTTCTTC.

This clone came up a few times. The chain links TRBV5-1 to TRBJ1-6, with 12 bases that match TRBD1. Germline CDR1 and CDR2: SGHRS and YFSETQ. Germline trimming cut 1 base from V and 9 bases from J; bases unmatched to any gene: 5. The CDR3 contains 16 residues. This CDR3 is CASSLWGQGARSPLHF. Here the CDR3 DNA reads TGCGCCAGCAGCTTGTGGGGACAGGGGGCGCGTTCACCCCTCCACTTT.

The rearrangement uses TRBV10-3 and TRBJ2-2, with 10 bases that match TRBD2. This CDR3 has 15 residues. V shed 8 bases, J shed 3 bases, and the junction held 6 bases outside the gene matches. Germline CDR1 is ENHRY and CDR2 is SYGVKD. CDR3 sequence: CAISTSGTHTGELFF. CDR3 nucleotide sequence: TGTGCCATCTCAACTAGCGGGACCCACACCGGGGAGCTGTTTTTT.

CDR3 nucleotides: TGCGCCAGCTTCTTGGCATGGGGGCGGCCCCAGCATTTT. Protein sequence: CASFLAWGRPQHF. V gene TRBV10-1 combines with J gene TRBJ1-5; tentatively, D is TRBD1 (6 bases). The germline gives CDR1 WNHNN, CDR2 SYGVQD (reference sequence). CDR3 length: 13 amino acids. Deletions cut 8 bases from V and 9 bases from J, with 17 bases between.

V usage is TRBV6-6 and J usage is TRBJ1-1; 8 bases fit TRBD1. The CDR3 runs to 14 residues. The germline CDR1 and CDR2 sequences are MNHNY and SVGAGI (reference sequence). Germline trimming cut 5 bases from V and 4 bases from J; bases unmatched to any gene: 6. DNA for the CDR3: TGTGCCAGCAGTCCTGGACAGGGCATCACTGAAGCTTTCTTT. Translating it yields CASSPGQGITEAFF.

V usage is TRBV19 and J usage is TRBJ1-5, with D possibly being TRBD1 (6 bases). The V gene lost 5 bases and the J gene lost 7 bases, with 12 bases spanning the gap. CDR1 and CDR2 from the germline V gene are LNHDA and SQIVND (reference sequence). This CDR3 is 13 amino acids long. This CDR3 reads CASSQWTEQPQHF. The CDR3 region has the DNA TGTGCCAGTAGTCAATGGACAGAACAGCCCCAGCATTTT.

This clone was seen just once. The rearrangement joins TRBV6-5 to TRBJ2-7; tentatively, D is TRBD1 (5 bases). The V and J ends lost 7 bases and 0 bases respectively, with 13 bases between them. Germline CDR1 reads MNHEY; CDR2 reads SVGAGI. The CDR3 contains 14 residues. The CDR3 spells CASTLTEFSYEQYF. The CDR3 coding sequence is TGTGCCAGCACCTTGACAGAATTCTCCTACGAGCAGTACTTC.

V and J are TRBV11-2 and TRBJ2-5, with 12 bases that match TRBD2. Germline CDR1 and CDR2: SGHAT and FQNNGV. V trimming: 6 bases; J trimming: 5 bases; junction bases outside the gene matches: 10. There are 16 residues in the CDR3. CDR3 sequence: CASRDPTSGSRETQYF. The CDR3 DNA sequence: TGTGCCAGCAGGGACCCGACTAGCGGGAGTCGGGAGACCCAGTACTTC. Variable domain in full (rest from reference TRBV11-2 and TRBJ2-5): EAGVAQSPRYKIIEKRQSVAFWCNPISGHATLYWYQQILGQGPKLLIQFQNNGVVDDSQLPKDRFSAERLKGVDSTLKIQPAKLEDSAVYLCASRDPTSGSRETQYFGPGTRLLVL.

The chain couples TRBV5-1 to TRBJ2-2; TRBD1 aligns across 7 bases. Looked up from germline, CDR1 is SGHRS and CDR2 is YFSETQ. Losses at the gene ends were 0 bases for V and 0 bases for J; bases not matched to a gene: 2. The CDR3 length is 16 residues. The CDR3 bases are TGCGCCAGCAGCTTGGAGGGGACAGCGAACACCGGGGAGCTGTTTTTT. It yields the protein CASSLEGTANTGELFF.

This chain uses TRBV14 with TRBJ2-7; D may be TRBD2 (5 bases). Trimming shortened V by 1 base and J by 7 bases, and 11 bases separated the two germline ends. This CDR3 is 13 amino acids long. Germline V lookup: CDR1 SGHDN, CDR2 FVKESK. CDR3 in amino acids: CASSQALGREQYF. The CDR3 DNA reads TGTGCCAGCAGCCAAGCGCTAGGGAGAGAGCAGTACTTC.

This clone was detected only once. The chain recombines TRBV30 with TRBJ1-3; 7 bases match TRBD1. After removal of 2 bases from V and 9 bases from J, the junction contained 10 bases not matched to a gene. The CDR3 is made up of 14 amino acids. The germline CDR1 and CDR2 sequences are GTSNPN and SVGIG (reference sequence). The CDR3 DNA is TGTGCCTGGAGTCCCGGGGACAGTTCAGTCACCATATATTTT. Its protein product is CAWSPGDSSVTIYF. The whole variable domain, filled in from reference TRBV30 and TRBJ1-3, reads SQTIHQWPATLVQPVGSPLSLECTVEGTSNPNLYWYRQAAGRGLQLLFYSVGIGQISSEVPQNLSASRPQDRQFILSSKKLLLSDSGFYLCAWSPGDSSVTIYFGEGSWLTVV.